These 8 T cell receptor beta chains came from one sample sequenced in a study of T cells expressing NK-cell markers. From the 5' RACE reads, TCRdb lists one entry per CDR3 protein and no DNA. The sample is made up of 400,000 to 550,000 distinct CDR3 sequences, and the top ten hold 6% to 8% of it. The sample consisted of blood T cells: a sorted CD56 or NKG2C T cell subset, CD4+ or CD8+ T cells, or bulk PBMC T cells (not recorded which). These receptors originate from a woman between 18 and 75 years old in good health.

The V gene is TRBV29-1, the J gene TRBJ2-7; no DNA is available, so the TRBD2 call from TCRdb remains unchecked. This CDR3 region has 13 residues. The germline V gene encodes CDR1 SQVTM and CDR2 ANQGSEA. The CDR3 sequence: CSVGRGLEYEQYF.

The rearrangement uses TRBV7-9 and TRBJ1-5; as DNA is missing, the TRBD1 call by TCRdb cannot be tested. The germline V gene has CDR1 SEHNR and CDR2 FQNEAQ (reference sequence). The CDR3 has 14 residues. CDR3 region: CASSRDSINQPQHF.

The V gene is TRBV7-3, the J gene TRBJ2-1; TCRdb's D call of TRBD2 is untestable without DNA. The CDR3 is made up of 16 amino acids. Germline V CDR1 and CDR2: SGHTA, FQGTGA. CDR3 residues: CASSLQAAASYNEQFF.

The chain is built from TRBV7-2 and TRBJ2-1; TCRdb's D call, TRBD2, is unchecked because there is no DNA. The length of the CDR3 is 13 residues. Looked up from germline, CDR1 is SGHTA and CDR2 is FQGNSA. CDR3: CASSLARRAEQFF.

This chain joins TRBV29-1 and TRBJ2-1; TCRdb proposes TRBD2, but this gene call is untestable without DNA. CDR1 SQVTM and CDR2 ANQGSEA come from the germline V gene. This CDR3 has 14 residues. The CDR3 loop is CSVGTSGGYNEQFF.

This chain uses TRBV4-2 with TRBJ2-1; TCRdb's assignment of TRBD1 cannot be checked, as there is no DNA. The CDR3 has 16 amino acids. Germline assignment: CDR1 LGHNA and CDR2 YNFKEQ. This chain's CDR3 is CASSQEGTGDYNEQFF.

The chain combines TRBV30 with TRBJ1-6. Germline CDR1 and CDR2: GTSNPN and SVGIG (reference sequence). CDR3 size: 13 residues. CDR3 in amino acids: CAWSGEGDSPLHF.

The J gene is TRBJ2-7, the V gene TRBV20-1; there is no DNA to check the TCRdb D call of TRBD1. The CDR3 is made up of 14 amino acids. Germline assignment: CDR1 DFQATT and CDR2 SNEGSKA (reference sequence). The CDR3 loop reads CSAPQSRGPYEQYF.